The 3 T cell receptor beta chains listed next were all sequenced from one sample in a study of cytomegalovirus exposure and HLA in healthy donors. The PCR employed 60 Vbeta primers together with 13 Jbeta primers. TCRdb keeps only in-frame clones here, not all; method: immunoSEQ multiplex PCR. The repertoire includes over 150,000 clones, approximately 76% of them detected once, and 5% to 5.5% sits in the top ten. The sample taken for sequencing was PBMCs. The source is a woman younger than 35 in good health and CMV-seropositive.

The J gene is TRBJ1-2, the V gene TRBV4-3; 10 bases fit TRBD1. CDR1 LGHNA and CDR2 YSLEER come from the germline V gene. The CDR3 is 18 residues long. V gave up 0 bases and J gave up 6 bases; unmatched junction bases: 13. The CDR3 spells CASSQDEGTGAVLDGYTF. DNA of the CDR3: TGCGCCAGCAGCCAAGATGAGGGGACAGGGGCAGTTTTGGATGGCTACACCTTC.

This clone was counted between two and nine times. The chain employs TRBV2 and TRBJ1-6; D unclear. The germline V and J ends were trimmed by 2 bases and 10 bases, with 12 bases remaining between them. Germline loops: CDR1 SNHLY, CDR2 FYNNEI. The CDR3 runs 14 residues. CDR3 nucleotide sequence: TGTGCCAGCAGTGAACAGGTCGAGGGATCACCCCTCCACTTT. Residues: CASSEQVEGSPLHF.

This chain links TRBV13 with TRBJ2-1; perhaps TRBD1 as D (6 bases). CDR3 length: 15 residues. Germline V gene data show CDR1 as PRHDT and CDR2 as FYEKMQ (reference sequence). V was trimmed by 5 bases and J by 0 bases, leaving 11 bases between them. The CDR3 DNA sequence: TGTGCCAGCAGCCGAGGGGGTAGCTCCTACAATGAGCAGTTCTTC. Encoded protein: CASSRGGSSYNEQFF.